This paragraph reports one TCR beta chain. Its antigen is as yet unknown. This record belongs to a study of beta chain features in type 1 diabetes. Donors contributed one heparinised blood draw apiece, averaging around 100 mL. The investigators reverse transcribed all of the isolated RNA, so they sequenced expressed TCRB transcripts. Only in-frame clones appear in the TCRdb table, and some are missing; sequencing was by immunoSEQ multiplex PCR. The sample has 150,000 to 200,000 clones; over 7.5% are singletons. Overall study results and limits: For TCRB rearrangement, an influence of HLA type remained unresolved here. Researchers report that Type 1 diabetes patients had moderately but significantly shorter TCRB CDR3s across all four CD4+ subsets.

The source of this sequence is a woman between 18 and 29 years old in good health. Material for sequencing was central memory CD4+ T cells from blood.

The DNA of the CDR3 is TGTGCCAGCAGACAGGGTTTCCAAGAGACCCAGTACTTC. This gives the protein CASRQGFQETQYF. The chain joins TRBV5-6 to TRBJ2-5, with D perhaps matching TRBD1 (6 bases). Germline V lookup: CDR1 SGHDT, CDR2 YYEEEE. Trimming cost V 5 bases and J 1 base, with 9 bases left between them. CDR3 length: 13 amino acids.